The 13 T cell receptor beta chains listed next were all sequenced from one sample in a study of T cell repertoires in cytomegalovirus infection. TCRdb used MiXCR to reprocess the reads, holding one entry per CDR3 protein. This table holds about 130,000 distinct CDR3 sequences, roughly a quarter found once. No cognate antigen is known for these TCRs. The source material was PBMCs, sequenced either directly or after in vitro stimulation (not recorded which). The source of these receptors is a human donor in good health (CMV status not recorded). Some clones in this sample may be carry-over from other donors' samples.

This clonotype was picked up a small number of times. This chain joins TRBV10-3 and TRBJ2-4, with TRBD2 as a possible D gene (6 bases). The germline V and J ends were trimmed by 2 bases and 3 bases, with 11 bases remaining between them. The CDR3 is 15 amino acids. CDR1 and CDR2 (germline): ENHRY, SYGVKD. The chain's CDR3 is CAISEVTGVKNIQYF. The CDR3 nucleotides are TGTGCCATCAGTGAGGTAACGGGAGTCAAAAACATTCAGTACTTC.

This clonotype was recorded many times. This chain joins TRBV7-9 and TRBJ2-5, with unresolved D. CDR1 and CDR2 (germline): SEHNR, FQNEAQ (reference sequence). V was pared by 5 bases and J by 6 bases, with 7 bases between. The CDR3 totals 11 residues. CDR3 nucleotide sequence: TGTGCCAGCAGCCCCGAGAAGACCCAGTACTTC. Translated: CASSPEKTQYF. Using reference TRBV7-9 and TRBJ2-5 for the parts outside the CDR3, the full variable domain is DTGVSQNPRHKITKRGQNVTFRCDPISEHNRLYWYRQTLGQGPEFLTYFQNEAQLEKSRLLSDRFSAERPKGSFSTLEIQRTEQGDSAMYLCASSPEKTQYFGPGTRLLVL.

The chain carries TRBV29-1 and TRBJ1-2, with a tentative D call TRBD1 (5 bases). The CDR3 is 14 amino acids. V lost 2 bases, J lost 4 bases, and 14 bases lay in between. Germline CDR1 is SQVTM and CDR2 is ANQGSEA. The CDR3 loop is CSVEPLGEGYGYTF. In DNA form, the CDR3 reads TGCAGCGTTGAACCTTTGGGGGAGGGCTATGGCTACACCTTC.

In its sample, this clonotype was seen many times. This chain joins TRBV7-9 and TRBJ2-2; D possibly matches TRBD1 or TRBD2 (5 bases each). Germline lookup yields CDR1 SEHNR and CDR2 FQNEAQ (reference sequence). The CDR3 is 18 amino acids. Trimming took off 2 bases at V and 4 bases at J, with 20 bases between the two ends. CDR3 sequence: CASSLRTLRGKGTGELFF. In DNA form, the CDR3 reads TGTGCCAGCAGCTTACGAACACTGAGGGGAAAAGGCACCGGGGAGCTGTTTTTT.

This clonotype has ten or more counts. The chain couples TRBV5-4 to TRBJ2-5; perhaps TRBD2 as D (6 bases). The CDR3 is made up of 15 amino acids. Trimming took off 5 bases at V and 2 bases at J, with 16 bases between the two ends. Germline CDR1 and CDR2: SGHNT and YYREEE (reference sequence). CDR3 protein: CASSLPGLGQETQYF. For the CDR3, the DNA is TGTGCCAGCAGTCTTCCGGGACTTGGACAAGAGACCCAGTACTTC. The variable domain in full, completed from reference TRBV5-4 and TRBJ2-5, reads ETGVTQSPTHLIKTRGQQVTLRCSSQSGHNTVSWYQQALGQGPQFIFQYYREEENGRGNFPPRFSGLQFPNYSSELNVNALELDDSALYLCASSLPGLGQETQYFGPGTRLLVL.

The chain recombines TRBV5-4 with TRBJ2-7, with 14 bases lining up with TRBD2. Per the germline V gene, CDR1 is SGHNT and CDR2 is YYREEE (reference sequence). This CDR3 contains 14 residues. J lost 6 bases, V lost 4 bases, and 3 bases had no gene match. This chain's CDR3 is CASSQGLAGVEQYF. The CDR3 DNA reads as TGTGCCAGCAGCCAGGGACTAGCGGGAGTCGAGCAGTACTTC.

The chain couples TRBV24-1 to TRBJ2-1; TRBD2 agrees at 7 bases. Germline V lookup: CDR1 KGHDR, CDR2 SFDVKD. This CDR3 comprises 13 residues. Trimming at V came to 8 bases and at J to 5 bases, leaving 5 bases not matched to a gene. This CDR3 is CATTRGGNNEQFF. The CDR3 nucleotides read TGTGCCACCACGCGGGGAGGGAACAATGAGCAGTTCTTC.

This clonotype was recorded only once. At one boundary the junction diverges from the germline segment, which might be a read error. The genes are TRBV29-1 and TRBJ2-7, with D tentatively TRBD1 (6 bases). Germline CDR1 and CDR2: SQVTM and ANQGSEA. The CDR3 is 14 residues long. CDR3 DNA sequence: TGCAGCTTCCAAGGGACAAGGGGCTCCAACGAGCAGTACTTC. Translated, it gives CSFQGTRGSNEQYF.

This clonotype was found many times. The V call is TRBV12-3 or TRBV12-4, the J call TRBJ1-1; 7 nucleotides align to TRBD1. This CDR3 is built from 14 residues. Trimming removed 3 bases from V and 1 base from J; junction bases left unmatched: 2. CDR3 protein: CASSLEGANTEAFF. DNA for the CDR3: TGTGCCAGCAGTTTGGAGGGGGCGAACACTGAAGCTTTCTTT.

This clonotype was found many times. The V and J genes are TRBV6-1 and TRBJ2-3, with 8 nucleotides matching TRBD2. This CDR3 is built from 14 residues. Germline lookup yields CDR1 MNHNS and CDR2 SASEGT. V shed 7 bases, J shed 4 bases, and the junction held 7 bases outside the gene matches. The CDR3 DNA is TGTGCCAGCACTACGGGAGGGCCCCCAGATACGCAGTATTTT. This encodes CASTTGGPPDTQYF.

This rearrangement joins TRBV19 to TRBJ2-6, with 7 bases fitting TRBD1. Trimming took 5 bases from V and 4 from J; bases not matched to a gene: 5. The length of the CDR3 is 15 residues. Germline CDR1 LNHDA, CDR2 SQIVND (reference sequence). The CDR3 region is CASSLGGPGANVLTF. For the CDR3, the DNA is TGTGCCAGTAGTTTAGGGGGCCCGGGGGCCAACGTCCTGACTTTC.

The table lists this clonotype with a few counts. The rearrangement links TRBV6-6 to TRBJ2-2; the D gene is possibly TRBD2 (5 bases). Germline CDR1 and CDR2: MNHNY and SVGAGI (reference sequence). The ends were cut back, 4 bases at V and 4 bases at J, with 13 bases in the middle. This CDR3 is built from 15 residues. CDR3 residues: CASSSAAETTGELFF. CDR3 nucleotides: TGTGCCAGCAGTTCAGCAGCGGAGACCACCGGGGAGCTGTTTTTT.

This clonotype was picked up a small number of times. V usage is TRBV12-3 or TRBV12-4 and J usage is TRBJ2-5, with D possibly TRBD2 on 6 matching bases. The CDR3 consists of 14 residues. The V end was cut by 3 bases, the J end by 4 bases, with 12 bases between. This CDR3 is CASSFNGGGETQYF. The CDR3 bases are TGTGCCAGCAGTTTCAACGGGGGTGGAGAGACCCAGTACTTC.